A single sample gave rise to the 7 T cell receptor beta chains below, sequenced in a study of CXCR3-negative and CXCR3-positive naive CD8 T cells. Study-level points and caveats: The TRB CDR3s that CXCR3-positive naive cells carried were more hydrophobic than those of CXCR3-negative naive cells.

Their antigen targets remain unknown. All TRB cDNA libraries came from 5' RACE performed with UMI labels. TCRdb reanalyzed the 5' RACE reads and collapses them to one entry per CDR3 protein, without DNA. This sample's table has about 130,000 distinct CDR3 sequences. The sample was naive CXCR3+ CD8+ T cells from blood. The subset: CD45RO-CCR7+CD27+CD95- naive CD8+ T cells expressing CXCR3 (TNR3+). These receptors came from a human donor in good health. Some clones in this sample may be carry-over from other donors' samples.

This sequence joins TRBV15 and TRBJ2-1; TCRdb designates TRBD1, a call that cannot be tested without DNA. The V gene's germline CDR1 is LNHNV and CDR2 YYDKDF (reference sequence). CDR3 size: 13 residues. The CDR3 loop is CATSRGEGAVRFF. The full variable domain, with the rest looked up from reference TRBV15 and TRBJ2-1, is DAMVIQNPRYQVTQFGKPVTLSCSQTLNHNVMYWYQQKSSQAPKLLFHYYDKDFNNEADTPDNFQSRRPNTSFCFLDIRSPGLGDTAMYLCATSRGEGAVRFFGPGTRLTVL.

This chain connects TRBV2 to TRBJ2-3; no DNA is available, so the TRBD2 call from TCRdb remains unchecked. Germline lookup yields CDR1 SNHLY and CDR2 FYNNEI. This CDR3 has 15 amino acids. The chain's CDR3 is CASKVGRDSTDTQYF.

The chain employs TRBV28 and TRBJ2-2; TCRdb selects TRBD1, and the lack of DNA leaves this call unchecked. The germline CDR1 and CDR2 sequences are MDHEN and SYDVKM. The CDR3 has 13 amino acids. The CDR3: CASAPQGPGELFF.

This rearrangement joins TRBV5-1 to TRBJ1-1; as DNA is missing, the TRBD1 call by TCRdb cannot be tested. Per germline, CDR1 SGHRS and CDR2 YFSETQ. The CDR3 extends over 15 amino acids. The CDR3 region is CASSPRTWGGTEAFF.

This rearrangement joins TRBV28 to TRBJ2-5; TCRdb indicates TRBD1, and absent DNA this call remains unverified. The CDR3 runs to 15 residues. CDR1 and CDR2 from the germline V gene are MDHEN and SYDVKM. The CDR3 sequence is CASSSPHTGEETQYF.

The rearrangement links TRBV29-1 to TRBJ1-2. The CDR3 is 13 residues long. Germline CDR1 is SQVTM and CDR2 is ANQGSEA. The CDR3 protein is CSVELADNYGYTF.

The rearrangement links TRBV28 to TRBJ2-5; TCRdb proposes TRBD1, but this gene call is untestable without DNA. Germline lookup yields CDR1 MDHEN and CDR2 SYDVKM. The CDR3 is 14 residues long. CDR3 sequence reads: CASSFDRAGETQYF.